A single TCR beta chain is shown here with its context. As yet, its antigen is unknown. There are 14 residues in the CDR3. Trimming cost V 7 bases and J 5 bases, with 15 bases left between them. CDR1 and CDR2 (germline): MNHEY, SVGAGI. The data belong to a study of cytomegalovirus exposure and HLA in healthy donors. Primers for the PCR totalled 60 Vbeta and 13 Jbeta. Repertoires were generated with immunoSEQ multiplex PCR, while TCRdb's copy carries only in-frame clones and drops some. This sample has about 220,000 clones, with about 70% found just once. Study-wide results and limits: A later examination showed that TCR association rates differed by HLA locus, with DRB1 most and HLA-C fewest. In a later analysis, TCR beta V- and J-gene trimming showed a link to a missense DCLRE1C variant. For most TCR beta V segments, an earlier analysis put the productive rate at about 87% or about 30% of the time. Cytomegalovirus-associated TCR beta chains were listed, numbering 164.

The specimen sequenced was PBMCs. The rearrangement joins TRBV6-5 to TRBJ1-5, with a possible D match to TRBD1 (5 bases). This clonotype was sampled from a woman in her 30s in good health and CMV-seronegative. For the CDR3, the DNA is TGTGCCAGCAATGGGGCCCTTGTGGATCAGCCCCAGCATTTT. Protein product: CASNGALVDQPQHF.